This TCR beta chain was profiled in a study of T cells after posttransplantation cyclophosphamide. Study-wide findings and caveats: Recipient CMV seropositivity and CMV reactivation strongly tracked TRB clonality.

Concerning this clone itself: Its antigen is undetermined.

V shed 3 bases, J shed 8 bases, and the junction held 8 bases outside the gene matches. This CDR3 contains 14 residues. Per the germline V gene, CDR1 is SGDLS and CDR2 is YYNGEE. The method was immunoSEQ multiplex PCR; TCRdb's version includes in-frame clones alone and lacks a portion of them. The table shows tens of thousands of clones, with about 94% occurring only once. The sequenced material came from PBMCs. This chain connects TRBV9 to TRBJ2-7, with TRBD2 identical over 10 bases. The clonotype was recovered from a woman under 40 in good health and a related stem cell transplant donor. The CDR3 DNA reads TGTGCCAGCAGCGGAGGACTAGCGGACTCCAAGCAGTACTTC. Amino acids: CASSGGLADSKQYF.